This entry describes one TCR beta chain. Its cognate antigen is unknown. These data come from a study of T cells after posttransplantation cyclophosphamide. Measured with immunoSEQ multiplex PCR; TCRdb has only the in-frame clones, and not every one. In the table there are approximately 28,000 clones, approximately 90% of which are singletons. The naive gate required viable CD3+CD4+ or CD3+CD8+ cells with CCR7+CD45RA+CD45RO-CD95-CD27+CD28+ phenotype. The related graft donor's blood sample was taken on the day of bone marrow donation. Study-level points and caveats: Donor-recipient repertoire similarity was low at 1-2 months, rising over year one. Skin or GI-infiltrating T cells shared few TRB sequences with blood. Recipient CMV seropositivity and CMV reactivation strongly tracked TRB clonality.

This CDR3 spans 16 amino acids. In germline, CDR1 is SGDLS, CDR2 YYNGEE. V shed 3 bases and J 0 bases; nucleotides not matched to a gene: 3. Sequencing was performed on naive CD4+ T cells sorted from PBMCs. The TCR was taken from a woman in her sixties or seventies in good health, CMV-negative, and a related stem cell transplant donor. The rearrangement links TRBV9 to TRBJ1-4; 9 bases map to TRBD1. CDR3 nucleotides: TGTGCCAGCAGCGCAAGACAGGGGGCAACTAATGAAAAACTGTTTTTT. Translation: CASSARQGATNEKLFF.